The rows below give T cell receptor beta chains drawn from one sample of a study of shared clonotypes between healthy human individuals. Assay used: immunoSEQ multiplex PCR; TCRdb lists only in-frame clones, some missing. The sample yields approximately 1.9 million clones, roughly 95% seen once. Sequenced input: naive CD8+ T cells from PBMCs. These receptors came from a man between 18 and 35 years old in good health. Some clones in this sample may be carry-over from other donors' samples. Both conserved end residues are part of each CDR3. D genes are given only for firm matches. The size of a clone is reported for some rows only, either as once, few or many, or as a class for expanded clones.

size | J | V | D | DNA | CDR3
. | TRBJ2-6 | TRBV15 | . | TGTGCCACCAGCGCCCGAACAGGGAGCTTAAGGGCCAACGTCCTGACTTTC | CATSARTGSLRANVLTF
. | TRBJ1-2 | TRBV29-1 | TRBD1 | TGCAGCGTTGAAGATACAGGGGCCTATGGCTACACCTTC | CSVEDTGAYGYTF
. | TRBJ2-7 | TRBV7-9 | . | TGTGCCAGCAGCTCCTGGAAACCCGCGGCGGAGGATTCATACGAGCAGTACTTC | CASSSWKPAAEDSYEQYF
. | TRBJ2-5 | TRBV10-3 | . | TGTGCCATCAGTGAAAGGTCGGGCAGGTCACAAGAGACCCAGTACTTC | CAISERSGRSQETQYF
. | TRBJ1-2 | TRBV27 | . | TGTGCCAGCAGTCTTCGGGGGCTAGGCTATGGCTACACCTTC | CASSLRGLGYGYTF
. | TRBJ2-5 | TRBV7-9 | TRBD2 | TGTGCCAGCAGCACGAGACTAGCGGGACAAGAGACCCAGTACTTC | CASSTRLAGQETQYF
. | TRBJ2-7 | TRBV28 | . | TGTGCCAGCAGTTATTCAGGACAGACCTACGAGCAGTACTTC | CASSYSGQTYEQYF
. | TRBJ2-2 | TRBV19 | TRBD2 | TGTGCCAGTACCGCGGGACTAGCGGGAGCGGGCGGGGAGCTGTTTTTT | CASTAGLAGAGGELFF
. | TRBJ2-5 | TRBV4-1 | . | TGCGCCAGCAGCCAGAAGGGAGAGACCCAGTACTTC | CASSQKGETQYF
. | TRBJ2-2 | TRBV7-9 | . | TGTGCCAGCAGCGCCAGAAGCGGGCGGAACACCGGGGAGCTGTTTTTT | CASSARSGRNTGELFF
. | TRBJ1-4 | TRBV6-5 | . | TGTGCCAGCAGCCAAGGTGTGGAAAAACTGTTTTTT | CASSQGVEKLFF
. | TRBJ2-7 | TRBV6-5 | . | TGTGCCAGCAGAGGGGCCGGCTACGAGCAGTACTTC | CASRGAGYEQYF
. | TRBJ2-1 | TRBV5-1 | TRBD2 | TGCGCCAGCAGACAAACTCCGGGACTAGCGGGAAGTAATGAGCAGTTCTTC | CASRQTPGLAGSNEQFF
. | TRBJ1-3 | TRBV28 | TRBD1 | TGTGCCAGCATCCGGACAGGCTCTGGAAACACCATATATTTT | CASIRTGSGNTIYF
. | TRBJ1-1 | TRBV5-1 | TRBD1 | TGCGCCAGCAGCCTGGCTCGGACAGGGCGGAACACTGAAGCTTTCTTT | CASSLARTGRNTEAFF
once | TRBJ1-1 | TRBV10-3 | . | TGTGCCATCAGTGACCTGGGACACCGGAACACTGAAGCTTTCTTT | CAISDLGHRNTEAFF
once | TRBJ2-7 | TRBV6-1 | . | TGTGCCAGCAGTGACCCTCCGGGAGTCTCCTACGAGCAGTACTTC | CASSDPPGVSYEQYF
. | TRBJ2-7 | TRBV7-8 | . | TGTGCCAGCAGCTTACCTGGGAACGAGCAGTACTTC | CASSLPGNEQYF
. | TRBJ1-2 | TRBV4-3 | TRBD1 | TGCGCCAGCAGCTTCCGACAGGGCGGGGACTATGGCTACACCTTC | CASSFRQGGDYGYTF
. | TRBJ2-7 | TRBV21-1 | . | TGTGCCAGCAGCCCCGGACTAGAGGGGGACTACGAGCAGTACTTC | CASSPGLEGDYEQYF
once | TRBJ2-7 | TRBV28 | . | TGTGCCAGCACGGGGACCTACGAGCAGTACTTC | CASTGTYEQYF
. | TRBJ2-3 | TRBV19 | . | TGTGCCAGTAGTATTTGGGGAGATACGCAGTATTTT | CASSIWGDTQYF
. | TRBJ1-1 | TRBV30 | . | TGTGCCTGGAACCTGGGGCGGTGGGGGAAGGGGGCTTTCTTT | CAWNLGRWGKGAFF
. | TRBJ2-7 | TRBV13 | . | TGTGCCAGCAGCCCCAGCTCCTACGAGCAGTACTTC | CASSPSSYEQYF